This TCR beta chain was observed in a study of glioma-infiltrating T cells. Study observations and caveats: Very few CDR3 sequences were shared between tissue and blood. Gliomas, especially low-grade, showed above-expected tissue-blood divergence; non-neoplastic patients showed below.

At least ten counts were recorded for this clonotype. Its antigen is not known. The germline V gene encodes CDR1 LGHNA and CDR2 YNFKEQ. This CDR3 is 15 amino acids long. Trimming took off 7 bases at V and 0 bases at J, with 13 bases between the two ends. The iRepertoire nested amplicon-rescue multiplex PCR amplified TCR alpha and beta CDR3s from RNA. Tissue mRNA or PBMC total RNA, 100-400 ng, went into one-step reverse transcription and amplification. TCRdb itself ran the multiplex PCR reads through MiXCR, one entry per CDR3 protein. The profile shows 100,000 to 150,000 distinct CDR3 sequences, roughly 25% of them singletons.

Sequences were obtained from glioma tissue, nonneoplastic brain tissue, or PBMCs (not recorded which). This receptor was identified in a human donor with low-grade glioma or glioblastoma, undergoing nonglioma brain surgery, or in good health (not recorded which). The chain uses TRBV4-2 and TRBJ2-1; D is possibly TRBD2 (6 bases). The CDR3 sequence is CASKGGDNSYNEQFF. The CDR3 DNA reads as TGTGCCAGCAAAGGCGGGGATAACTCCTACAATGAGCAGTTCTTC.